What follows are 32 T cell receptor beta chains derived from one specimen sequenced in a study of T cells in Graves' hyperthyroidism and ophthalmopathy (dated by TCRdb to about 2019). Libraries were built with multiplex PCR. Sequencer: Illumina HiSeq 2000. TCR beta CDR3 regions were amplified from RNA transcripts. A first-round RT-PCR of the TCR CDR3 used the HTBI primer set with the Qiagen OneStep RT-PCR kit. TCRdb took the public reads, trimmed them with fastp at Q25, ran MiXCR for clone calling and kept in-frame beta chains. Identical CDR3 protein sequences are pooled into one entry, listed with their most common genes and DNA. Present in this sample are about 590,000 distinct CDR3 sequences, 15% to 19% of which were seen just once. The biggest ten clones account for about 7% of the sample. Sequencing was carried out using blood. The receptors derive from a woman aged 30 to 39 with Graves' hyperthyroidism.

A few counts support this clonotype. A much larger clone differs from this one at a single base, so this may be a read error. The rearrangement uses TRBV10-3 and TRBJ2-5; no clear D gene. CDR3 length: 13 residues. Germline CDR1 and CDR2: ENHRY and SYGVKD. The CDR3 nucleotides are TGTGCCATCAGCCAGCCACCCCAAGGGACCCAGTACTTC. Residues: CAISQPPQGTQYF.

This clonotype appeared many times. CDR3 region: CASSQSRETQYF. CDR3 in DNA: TGTGCCAGCAGCCAAAGTCGGGAGACCCAGTACTTC. This chain connects TRBV3-1 to TRBJ2-5; D gene unclear. The CDR3 totals 12 residues. V lost 2 bases and J lost 5, with 6 bases in between. In germline, CDR1 is LGHDT, CDR2 YNNKEL (reference sequence).

To note about this clonotype: A single base separates this from a much larger clone, so it may be a read error. This chain uses TRBV10-3 with TRBJ1-2; D remains unclear. The CDR3 contains 14 residues. V was trimmed by 2 bases and J by 4 bases, leaving 11 bases between them. Germline CDR1 is ENHRY and CDR2 is SYGVKD. The CDR3 protein is CAISEGGALYGYTF. For the CDR3, the DNA is TGTGCCATCAGTGAGGGAGGAGCCCTCTATGGCTACACCTTC.

This clonotype was found many times. J is TRBJ2-3 and V is TRBV7-2; unclear D gene. Germline loops: CDR1 SGHTA, CDR2 FQGNSA. The CDR3 extends over 16 amino acids. V lost 1 base and J 2 bases, leaving 13 bases between the germline ends. The CDR3 loop reads CASSLGQPATTDTQYF. The CDR3 bases are TGTGCCAGCAGCTTAGGGCAGCCGGCTACCACAGATACGCAGTATTTT.

This clonotype was seen at least ten times. The chain has TRBV5-6 and TRBJ2-3, with 7 bases fitting TRBD2. V dropped 4 bases and J dropped 2; count of bases not matched to a gene: 4. Germline V gene data show CDR1 as SGHDT and CDR2 as YYEEEE. The CDR3 has 14 residues. CDR3 residues: CASSDGLVTDTQYF. Written as DNA, the CDR3 is TGTGCCAGCAGCGACGGACTAGTCACAGATACGCAGTATTTT.

There are many counts of this clonotype. This chain uses TRBV6-2 or TRBV6-3 with TRBJ2-7; unclear D gene. The V end was cut by 0 bases, the J end by 5 bases, with 8 bases between. The V gene's germline CDR1 is MNHEY and CDR2 SVGEGT. The CDR3 is 13 residues long. The CDR3 DNA is TGTGCCAGCAGTTACTCGTCGTGGCACGAGCAGTACTTC. Residues: CASSYSSWHEQYF.

This clonotype was counted between two and nine times. V usage is TRBV7-3 and J usage is TRBJ2-1, with 9 bases identical to TRBD2. CDR1 and CDR2 (germline): SGHTA, FQGTGA. This CDR3 region has 17 residues. The ends lost 5 bases at V and 6 bases at J; junction bases unmatched: 14. CDR3 bases: TGTGCCAGCAGCCCGAAGATGGCGGGAGGGCCGAGCAATGAGCAGTTCTTC. Protein product: CASSPKMAGGPSNEQFF. The complete variable domain, with remaining parts taken from reference TRBV7-3 and TRBJ2-1, reads GAGVSQTPSNKVTEKGKYVELRCDPISGHTALYWYRQSLGQGPEFLIYFQGTGAADDSGLPNDRFFAVRPEGSVSTLKIQRTERGDSAVYLCASSPKMAGGPSNEQFFGPGTRLTVL.

Many counts were recorded for this clonotype. The gene calls are TRBV20-1 and TRBJ2-1; the match to TRBD2 covers 11 bases. Germline trimming cut 5 bases from V and 11 bases from J; bases unmatched to any gene: 14. The CDR3 extends over 15 amino acids. Germline V gene sequence: CDR1 DFQATT, CDR2 SNEGSKA (reference sequence). The CDR3 DNA reads as TGCAGTGCTCCCCGGGGGACTAGCGGATTAACCAAGCAGTTCTTC. It is translated as CSAPRGTSGLTKQFF.

This clonotype was observed a few times. V gene TRBV6-2 or TRBV6-3 combines with J gene TRBJ2-2; D might be TRBD1 (6 bases). CDR3 length: 13 residues. Per germline, CDR1 MNHEY and CDR2 SVGEGT. V was shortened by 5 bases and J by 7 bases, with 11 bases between the two germline ends. The DNA of the CDR3 is TGTGCCAGCAGTAGATTGGACAGCGGGGAGCTGTTTTTT. The encoded protein is CASSRLDSGELFF.

This clonotype came up many times. The rearrangement links TRBV6-1 to TRBJ2-7, with 9 positions matching TRBD2. CDR1 and CDR2 (germline): MNHNS, SASEGT. Trimming at V came to 8 bases and at J to 3 bases, leaving 11 bases not matched to a gene. The length of the CDR3 is 15 residues. In DNA form, the CDR3 reads TGTGCCAGCCCAGGGGATAGCGGGAGATTCTACGAGCAGTACTTC. Translated: CASPGDSGRFYEQYF.

This clonotype was counted many times. The chain couples TRBV5-1 to TRBJ2-3; perhaps TRBD2 as D (6 bases). Germline lookup yields CDR1 SGHRS and CDR2 YFSETQ. The ends were cut back, 7 bases at V and 0 bases at J, with 15 bases in the middle. The CDR3 sequence is 15 residues long. The DNA of the CDR3 is TGCGCCAGCGGACCGGGACTCAAGAGCACAGATACGCAGTATTTT. It is translated as CASGPGLKSTDTQYF.

This clonotype was counted many times. The genes are TRBV18 and TRBJ1-1; unclear D gene. With 4 bases removed from V and 3 bases from J, the gap between germline ends came to 6 bases. CDR1 and CDR2 (germline): KGHSH, LQKENI. This CDR3 region has 12 residues. CDR3 nucleotide sequence: TGTGCCAGCTCACGGTTAGACACTGAAGCTTTCTTT. The encoded protein is CASSRLDTEAFF. Combining the CDR3 with reference TRBV18 and TRBJ1-1 gives the whole variable domain NAGVMQNPRHLVRRRGQEARLRCSPMKGHSHVYWYRQLPEEGLKFMVYLQKENIIDESGMPKERFSAEFPKEGPSILRIQQVVRGDSAAYFCASSRLDTEAFFGQGTRLTVV.

This clonotype was counted between two and nine times. The rearrangement uses TRBV6-4 and TRBJ1-6; perhaps TRBD1 as D (6 bases). The CDR3 runs 14 residues. Germline lookup yields CDR1 MRHNA and CDR2 SNTAGT. Trimming left V 1 base short and J 13 bases short, with 14 bases between. The CDR3 region is CASSDWAGVGPLHF. CDR3 DNA sequence: TGTGCCAGCAGTGACTGGGCAGGGGTTGGCCCCCTCCACTTT.

The CDR3 nucleotides read TGTGCCAGCAGCTTGGAGTCAGGAATATCCCCAGGCTCTAACTATGGCTACACCTTC. Amino acid sequence: CASSLESGISPGSNYGYTF. The rearrangement links TRBV5-5 to TRBJ1-2; D gene ambiguous. V was trimmed by 0 bases and J by 0 bases, leaving 21 bases between them. Germline V gene sequence: CDR1 SGHKS, CDR2 YYEKEE (reference sequence). The CDR3 contains 19 residues.

This clonotype showed up just a few times. The chain recombines TRBV6-5 with TRBJ1-5; D remains ambiguous. Germline V gene lookup returns CDR1 MNHEY and CDR2 SVGAGI. Trimming took off 2 bases at V and 4 bases at J, with 9 bases between the two ends. The length of the CDR3 is 14 residues. This chain's CDR3 is CASSYGGVNQPQHF. In DNA form, the CDR3 reads TGTGCCAGCAGTTACGGTGGGGTAAATCAGCCCCAGCATTTT.

The chain has TRBV28 and TRBJ2-3; 10 bases are shared with TRBD2. Germline loops: CDR1 MDHEN, CDR2 SYDVKM. V lost 7 bases to trimming and J lost 1 base; unmatched junction nucleotides: 8. The CDR3 loop spans 16 amino acids. CDR3 in amino acids: CASTQGLAGGTDTQYF. The CDR3 coding sequence is TGTGCCAGCACCCAGGGGCTAGCGGGAGGCACAGATACGCAGTATTTT.

At least ten counts were recorded for this clonotype. The chain recombines TRBV30 with TRBJ2-1; D remains ambiguous. The CDR3 runs to 13 residues. Trimming stripped 2 bases from V and 6 bases from J, with 11 bases between. The germline V gene encodes CDR1 GTSNPN and CDR2 SVGIG (reference sequence). CDR3: CAWSQARLNEQFF. Written as DNA, the CDR3 is TGTGCCTGGAGTCAGGCTAGGCTCAATGAGCAGTTCTTC.

This clonotype appeared many times. V and J are TRBV18 and TRBJ2-3, with D perhaps matching TRBD1 or TRBD2 (6 bases each). The V gene lost 4 bases and the J gene lost 0 bases, with 14 bases spanning the gap. From germline, CDR1 is KGHSH and CDR2 LQKENI. This CDR3 region has 16 residues. The CDR3 reads CASSLIEGGSTDTQYF. The CDR3 DNA sequence: TGTGCCAGCTCACTAATCGAAGGGGGGAGCACAGATACGCAGTATTTT. Complete variable domain (other parts from reference TRBV18 and TRBJ2-3): NAGVMQNPRHLVRRRGQEARLRCSPMKGHSHVYWYRQLPEEGLKFMVYLQKENIIDESGMPKERFSAEFPKEGPSILRIQQVVRGDSAAYFCASSLIEGGSTDTQYFGPGTRLTVL.

This clonotype turned up a few times. The chain employs TRBV19 and TRBJ2-2; 11 bases are a match to TRBD1. The ends lost 7 bases at V and 4 bases at J; junction bases unmatched: 8. Per germline, CDR1 LNHDA and CDR2 SQIVND (reference sequence). This CDR3 has 16 residues. CDR3 region: CASTTGQGVSTGELFF. The DNA for the CDR3 is TGTGCCAGTACCACGGGACAGGGGGTGAGCACCGGGGAGCTGTTTTTT.

This clonotype was observed at least ten times. The chain uses TRBV30 and TRBJ1-1; D ambiguous. This CDR3 is 12 amino acids long. The germline V and J ends were trimmed by 4 bases and 0 bases, with 6 bases remaining between them. The germline gives CDR1 GTSNPN, CDR2 SVGIG (reference sequence). CDR3 coding DNA: TGTGCCTGGACAGGACTGAACACTGAAGCTTTCTTT. Amino acid sequence: CAWTGLNTEAFF.

This clonotype has only a few counts. The chain combines TRBV3-1 with TRBJ2-1; either TRBD1 or TRBD2 may supply D (5 bases each). With 4 bases removed from V and 0 bases from J, the gap between germline ends came to 16 bases. The CDR3 loop spans 17 amino acids. CDR1 and CDR2 (germline): LGHDT, YNNKEL (reference sequence). This chain's CDR3 is CASSLRGLASSYNEQFF. DNA for the CDR3: TGTGCCAGCAGCCTGAGGGGTCTTGCAAGCTCCTACAATGAGCAGTTCTTC.

The CDR3 here is CASSFTGTGGGYTF. The CDR3 DNA follows: TGCGCCAGCAGCTTCACCGGGACAGGGGGAGGCTACACCTTC. The rearrangement joins TRBV5-1 to TRBJ1-2; 11 bases map to TRBD1. The CDR3 is 14 residues long. Germline V gene data show CDR1 as SGHRS and CDR2 as YFSETQ. Unmatched junction bases numbered 5, after V lost 2 bases and J lost 8 bases.

This clonotype was detected many times. The CDR3 sequence is CASSQKPLGLAGEQYF. In DNA, the CDR3 is TGTGCCAGCAGCCAAAAGCCTTTGGGACTAGCGGGAGAGCAGTACTTC. The chain has TRBV3-1 and TRBJ2-7, with 13 positions matching TRBD2. Germline trimming cut 2 bases from V and 7 bases from J; bases unmatched to any gene: 8. Looked up from germline, CDR1 is LGHDT and CDR2 is YNNKEL (reference sequence). The CDR3 length is 16 residues.

Notes on this clonotype: It may be a read error: a sequence one base away is much more abundant. The V call is TRBV29-1, the J call TRBJ1-1, with TRBD1 matching over 8 bases. The CDR3 has 15 residues. V lost 1 base, J lost 4 bases, and 8 bases stayed unmatched. Germline CDR1 and CDR2: SQVTM and ANQGSEA. CDR3 in amino acids: CSVEGTGSSSTEAFF. DNA for the CDR3: TGCAGCGTTGAAGGGACAGGGTCTTCGAGCACTGAAGCTTTCTTT.

This clonotype was observed at least ten times. The gene calls are TRBV30 and TRBJ1-1; D is ambiguous. Germline V gives CDR1 GTSNPN, CDR2 SVGIG (reference sequence). The CDR3 length is 14 residues. Deletions cut 3 bases from V and 0 bases from J, with 11 bases between. CDR3 loop: CAWRTQALNTEAFF. The CDR3 region has the DNA TGTGCCTGGAGGACCCAGGCCTTGAACACTGAAGCTTTCTTT.

V and J are TRBV9 and TRBJ1-1; D is undetermined. Looked up from germline, CDR1 is SGDLS and CDR2 is YYNGEE. Deletions cut 2 bases from V and 10 bases from J, with 18 bases between. The CDR3 has 14 residues. CDR3 nucleotides: TGTGCCAGCAGCGTCGGACGGCGGCCCTTTAGAGCTTTCTTT. Its translation is CASSVGRRPFRAFF.

This clonotype has ten or more counts. The chain recombines TRBV20-1 with TRBJ1-1, with D possibly matching TRBD1 (6 bases). Trimming removed 6 bases at V and 0 bases at J, with 11 bases between. This CDR3 region has 13 residues. Germline values: CDR1 DFQATT, CDR2 SNEGSKA (reference sequence). The CDR3, as DNA: TGCAGTGCAAACAGGGACTTGAACACTGAAGCTTTCTTT. Translating it yields CSANRDLNTEAFF.

V and J are TRBV9 and TRBJ1-2; maybe TRBD1 (5 bases). Germline assignment: CDR1 SGDLS and CDR2 YYNGEE. The CDR3 is 16 amino acids. V was pared by 3 bases and J by 3 bases, with 18 bases between. The CDR3 DNA is TGTGCCAGCAGCGAGACGCCGGGACCTCCCGACTATGGCTACACCTTC. Protein: CASSETPGPPDYGYTF.

This clonotype came up a few times. It may be a read error: a sequence one base away is much more abundant. The chain uses TRBV6-2 or TRBV6-3 and TRBJ2-2; D ambiguous. V lost 2 bases to trimming and J lost 6 bases, with 1 base between them. There are 11 residues in the CDR3. Germline CDR1 and CDR2: MNHEY and SVGEGT. The CDR3 sequence is CASSYPGELFF. DNA of the CDR3: TGTGCCAGCAGTTACCCCGGGGAGCTGTTTTTT.

The table lists this clonotype with many counts. The CDR3 is CASSSNMNTEAFF. For the CDR3, the DNA is TGTGCCAGCAGCTCCAACATGAACACTGAAGCTTTCTTT. This chain links TRBV7-9 with TRBJ1-1; D ambiguous. This CDR3 contains 13 residues. CDR1 is SEHNR and CDR2 is FQNEAQ in the germline V gene (reference sequence). Between the trimmed V and J ends, which lost 4 bases and 0 bases, there was a span of 6 bases.

This clonotype has a count of ten or more. The rearrangement links TRBV6-1 to TRBJ1-3, with D hard to call. Germline V lookup: CDR1 MNHNS, CDR2 SASEGT. V gave up 3 bases and J gave up 7 bases, with 19 bases separating them. The CDR3 has 16 residues. The CDR3 DNA follows: TGTGCCAGCAGTGACCCCGGCAGACCCATTGGGAACACCATATATTTT. Translation gives CASSDPGRPIGNTIYF.

This clonotype was observed many times. This chain uses TRBV20-1 with TRBJ2-3; 13 positions match TRBD2. V shed 6 bases and J 7 bases; nucleotides not matched to a gene: 7. This CDR3 is built from 14 residues. Germline-derived CDR1 and CDR2 are DFQATT and SNEGSKA (reference sequence). For the CDR3, the DNA is TGCAGTGCCAGACTAGCGGGAGGTGGGAATACGCAGTATTTT. It specifies CSARLAGGGNTQYF.